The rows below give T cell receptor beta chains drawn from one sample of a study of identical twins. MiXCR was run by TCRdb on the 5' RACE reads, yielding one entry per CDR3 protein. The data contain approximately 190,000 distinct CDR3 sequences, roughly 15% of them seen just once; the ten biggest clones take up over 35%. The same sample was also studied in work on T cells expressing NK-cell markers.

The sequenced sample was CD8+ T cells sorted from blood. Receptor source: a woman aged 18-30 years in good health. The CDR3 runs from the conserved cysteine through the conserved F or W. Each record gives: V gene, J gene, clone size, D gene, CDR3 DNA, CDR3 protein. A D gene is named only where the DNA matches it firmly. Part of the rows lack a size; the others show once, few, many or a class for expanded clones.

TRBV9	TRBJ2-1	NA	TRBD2	TGTGCCAGCAGCGCTAGCGGGAGGCCAATTTACAATGAGCAGTTCTTC	CASSASGRPIYNEQFF
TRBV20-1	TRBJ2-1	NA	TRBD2	TGCAGTGCTAGGTTGGCGACTAGCCACAATGAGCAGTTCTTC	CSARLATSHNEQFF
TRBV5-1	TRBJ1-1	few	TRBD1	TGCGCCAGCAGCCTTAGCGACAGGGTACAGGGAGCTTTCTTT	CASSLSDRVQGAFF
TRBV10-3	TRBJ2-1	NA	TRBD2	TGTGCCATCAGCCACGGACTAGCGGGTATCGATGAGCAGTTCTTC	CAISHGLAGIDEQFF
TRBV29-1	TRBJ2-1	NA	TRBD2	TGCAGCGTTTGGCCTAGCGGGGGGGCGTCGTCTGAGCAGTTCTTC	CSVWPSGGASSEQFF
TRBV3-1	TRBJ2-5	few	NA	TGTGCCAGCAGCCACGCCAGGTACCAAGAGACCCAGTACTTC	CASSHARYQETQYF
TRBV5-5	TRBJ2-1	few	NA	TGTGCCAGCAGCCTTGTGGCTTCTCCTAGCTCCTACAATGAGCAGTTCTTC	CASSLVASPSSYNEQFF
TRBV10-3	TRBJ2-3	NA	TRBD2	TGTGCCACCTCCGAGCTAGCGGACGACACAGATACGCAGTATTTT	CATSELADDTDTQYF
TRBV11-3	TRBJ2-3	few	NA	TGTGCCAGCAGCCGGAGCGGACGCACAGATACGCAGTATTTT	CASSRSGRTDTQYF
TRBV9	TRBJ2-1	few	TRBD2	TGTGCCAGCAGCGCAGGTAGTAGCGGGGGGGCCTTTAGCTCCTACAATGAGCAGTTCTTC	CASSAGSSGGAFSSYNEQFF
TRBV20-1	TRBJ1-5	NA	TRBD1	TGCAGTGCTAGGGGGACAGGGGCCCCTCCTAGCAATCAGCCCCAGCATTTT	CSARGTGAPPSNQPQHF
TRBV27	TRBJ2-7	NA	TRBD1	TGTGCCAGCAGTACCAACCGGGACAGGATCTCCTACGAGCAGTACTTC	CASSTNRDRISYEQYF
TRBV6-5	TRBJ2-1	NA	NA	TGTGCCAGCAGCTTTCTGAGGACGAGGCCTAATGAGCAGTTCTTC	CASSFLRTRPNEQFF
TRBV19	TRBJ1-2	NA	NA	TGTGCCAGTAGTTTCCGACAGGAGAAACCTAATGGCTACACCTTC	CASSFRQEKPNGYTF
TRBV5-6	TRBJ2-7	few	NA	TGTGCCAGCAGCCAAGCCGGGACATACTACGAGCAGTACTTC	CASSQAGTYYEQYF
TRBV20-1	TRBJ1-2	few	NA	TGCAGTGCTAGAGATCGAGACAGTAACTATGGCTACACCTTC	CSARDRDSNYGYTF
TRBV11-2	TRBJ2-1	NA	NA	TGTGCCAGCGGATCCCAATACAATGAGCAGTTCTTC	CASGSQYNEQFF
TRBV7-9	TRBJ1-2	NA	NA	TGTGCCAGCAGCTTAGGAGAGACTTTATACCTCTATGGCTACACCTTC	CASSLGETLYLYGYTF
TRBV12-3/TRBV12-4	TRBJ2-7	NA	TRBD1	TGTGCCAGCAGTTTAGCGCACAGGGGAAATTACGAGCAGTACTTC	CASSLAHRGNYEQYF
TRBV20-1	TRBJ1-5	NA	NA	TGCAGTGCTAGACGTACAGATAGCAATCAGCCCCAGCATTTT	CSARRTDSNQPQHF
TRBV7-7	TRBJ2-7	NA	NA	TGTGCCAGCAGCTTAGGCCCGGGAGCACCCGAGCAGTACTTC	CASSLGPGAPEQYF
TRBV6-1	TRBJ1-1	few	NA	TGTGCCAGCAGCGTAGAAGCTTTCTTT	CASSVEAFF
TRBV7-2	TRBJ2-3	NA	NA	TGTGCCAGCAGCTTAGATGGGAGAGGGGATACGCAGTATTTT	CASSLDGRGDTQYF
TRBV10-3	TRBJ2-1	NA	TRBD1	TGTGCCATCAGAGACAGGGGGCTAGTGAATGAGCAGTTCTTC	CAIRDRGLVNEQFF
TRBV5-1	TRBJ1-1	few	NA	TGCGCCAGCAGACGAGGGCCGGGCGAAGCTTTCTTT	CASRRGPGEAFF
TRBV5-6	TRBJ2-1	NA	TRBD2	TGTGCCAGCAGCTGGGGGACTAGCACTGAGCAGTTCTTC	CASSWGTSTEQFF
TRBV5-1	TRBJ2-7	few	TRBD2	TGCGCCAGCAGCGCAAGCGGGGGGACCTACGAGCAGTACTTC	CASSASGGTYEQYF
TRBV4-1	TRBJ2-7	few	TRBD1	TGCGCCAGCAGCCAAGATCCCAGGGGGCAGTTAAACTTC	CASSQDPRGQLNF
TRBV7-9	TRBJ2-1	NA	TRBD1	TGTGCCAGCAGCCCACGGGACAGGATAAGAGAGGAGCAGTTCTTC	CASSPRDRIREEQFF
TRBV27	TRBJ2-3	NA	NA	TGTGCCAGCAGTTTAGTCCGGGGCACAGATACGCAGTATTTT	CASSLVRGTDTQYF
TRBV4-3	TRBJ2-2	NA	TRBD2	TGCGCCAGCAGCCAAGTAGGCCTAGCGGGAGTTTTCGGGGAGCTGTTTTTT	CASSQVGLAGVFGELFF
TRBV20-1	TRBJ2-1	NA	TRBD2	TGCAGTGCTTTACTAGCGGGGCAGTTCTTC	CSALLAGQFF
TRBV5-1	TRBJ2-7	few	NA	TGCGCCAGCAGCTTTGAGACTGGGCTCTACGAGCAGTACTTC	CASSFETGLYEQYF
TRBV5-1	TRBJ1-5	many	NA	TGCGCCAGCAGCTTGACCGGGTTGAGCAATCAGCCCCAGCATTTT	CASSLTGLSNQPQHF
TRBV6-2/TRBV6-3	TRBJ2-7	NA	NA	TGTGCCAGCAGTACGCTCTTGAACAGCTACGAGCAGTACTTC	CASSTLLNSYEQYF
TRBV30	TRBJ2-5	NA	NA	TGTGCCTGGAGTGAGGAGTGGGAGACCCAGTACTTC	CAWSEEWETQYF
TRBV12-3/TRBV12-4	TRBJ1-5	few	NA	TGTGCCAGCAGGTTCCTCCCTGGGTCGGCCCAGCATTTT	CASRFLPGSAQHF
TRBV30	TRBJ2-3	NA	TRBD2	TGTGCCGGAGATAGCGGGAGCACAGATACGCAGTATTTT	CAGDSGSTDTQYF
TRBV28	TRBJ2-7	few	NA	TGTGCCAGCAGCCCGTTTAACTACGAGCAGTACTTC	CASSPFNYEQYF
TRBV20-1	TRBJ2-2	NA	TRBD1	TGCAGTGCTTACCGGACAGGGTCGAACACCGGGGAGCTGTTTTTT	CSAYRTGSNTGELFF
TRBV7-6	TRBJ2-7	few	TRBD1	TGTGCCAGCAGCCCAGGGACAGGGACGGACGAGCAGTACTTC	CASSPGTGTDEQYF
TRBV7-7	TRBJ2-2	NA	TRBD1	TGTGCTAGCTCACAGGGGACCGGGGAGCTGTTTTTT	CASSQGTGELFF
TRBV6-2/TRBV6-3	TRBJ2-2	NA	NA	TGTGCCAGCGGCCCCGGGGGCGGGGAGCTGTTTTTT	CASGPGGGELFF
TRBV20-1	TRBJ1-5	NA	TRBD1	TGCAGTGCTAGGGGGACAGGGCCTGTCGGGGCCCAGCATTTT	CSARGTGPVGAQHF
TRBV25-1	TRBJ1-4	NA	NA	TGTGCCAGGTATCAGGGCCGGGGTAATGAAAAACTGTTTTTT	CARYQGRGNEKLFF
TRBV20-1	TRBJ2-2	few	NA	TGCAGTGCTAGGGACACGCCTTACACCGGGGAGCTGTTTTTT	CSARDTPYTGELFF